This is a list of T cell receptor beta chains from one sample in a study of blood T cell repertoires in COVID-19. Assay used: immunoSEQ multiplex PCR; TCRdb lists only in-frame clones, some missing. The profile shows around 340,000 clones, roughly nine tenths of them singletons. Sequences were obtained from peripheral blood. These receptors originate from a woman aged 55-70 years with COVID-19, enrolled during active disease. Both conserved end residues are part of each CDR3. The order of the fields is CDR3 DNA, CDR3 protein, D gene, clone size, CDR3 length, J gene, V gene. A D gene is named only where the DNA matches it firmly. Clone size is given for some rows only: seen once, a few or many times, or a class if the clone is expanded.

DNA: TGTGCCAGAAGTTCAATAAAACAGCCAAACTATGGCTACACCTTC
CDR3: CARSSIKQPNYGYTF
D: .
size: .
length: 15
J: TRBJ1-2
V: TRBV5-3

DNA: TGCAGCGTTCAAGGACAGAGTCACAATGAGCAGTTCTTC
CDR3: CSVQGQSHNEQFF
D: .
size: .
length: 13
J: TRBJ2-1
V: TRBV29-1

DNA: TGTGCCAGCAGCTTAGGTCGGTTCTTCTACGAGCAGTACTTC
CDR3: CASSLGRFFYEQYF
D: .
size: .
length: 14
J: TRBJ2-7
V: TRBV7-8

DNA: TGTGCCAGCAGCGAGCCCTATGGCTACACCTTC
CDR3: CASSEPYGYTF
D: .
size: .
length: 11
J: TRBJ1-2
V: TRBV7-2

DNA: TGTGCCAGCACCTACGGGGGGCCAACTGAAGCTTTCTTT
CDR3: CASTYGGPTEAFF
D: .
size: .
length: 13
J: TRBJ1-1
V: TRBV6-6

DNA: TGTGCCAGTAGTGTTCCGGGACTCTCCTACAATGAGCAGTTCTTC
CDR3: CASSVPGLSYNEQFF
D: .
size: .
length: 15
J: TRBJ2-1
V: TRBV19

DNA: TGTGCCAGCAGCCACCATCGTGGGGAGGCAACTAATGAAAAACTGTTTTTT
CDR3: CASSHHRGEATNEKLFF
D: .
size: .
length: 17
J: TRBJ1-4
V: TRBV14

DNA: TGTGCCAGCAGCTACCAGGGCGAGCAGTACTTC
CDR3: CASSYQGEQYF
D: .
size: .
length: 11
J: TRBJ2-7
V: TRBV28

DNA: TGTGCCACCAGCAGAGCCCGGACAGGGGCAGGAGCTTTCTTT
CDR3: CATSRARTGAGAFF
D: TRBD1
size: once
length: 14
J: TRBJ1-1
V: TRBV15

DNA: TGTGCCAGCAGTTTAACGTTCCGGGACACAGCCTACGAGCAGTACTTC
CDR3: CASSLTFRDTAYEQYF
D: .
size: .
length: 16
J: TRBJ2-7
V: TRBV27

DNA: TGCGCCAGCAGTCCTACCACCGGGACAGGGATAGAGACCCAGTACTTC
CDR3: CASSPTTGTGIETQYF
D: TRBD1
size: .
length: 16
J: TRBJ2-5
V: TRBV4-1

DNA: TGTGCCAGCAGCCTACGGACTAGCGGGGCCGATACGCAGTATTTT
CDR3: CASSLRTSGADTQYF
D: TRBD2
size: once
length: 15
J: TRBJ2-3
V: TRBV7-2

DNA: TGCAGTGCTAGTCCGGGGACCTACGAGCAGTACTTC
CDR3: CSASPGTYEQYF
D: .
size: .
length: 12
J: TRBJ2-7
V: TRBV20-1

DNA: TGTGCCAGTAGTATGGGGCTGTGGAATGAGCAGTTCTTC
CDR3: CASSMGLWNEQFF
D: .
size: once
length: 13
J: TRBJ2-1
V: TRBV19

DNA: TGCAGCGTTGGGAGGGGATCGGGCTATAATGAAAAACTGTTTTTT
CDR3: CSVGRGSGYNEKLFF
D: .
size: .
length: 15
J: TRBJ1-4
V: TRBV29-1

DNA: TGTGCCAGCAGCTTCTCGCGGGGGGGGGTAGAGAAGCAGTTCTTC
CDR3: CASSFSRGGVEKQFF
D: TRBD2
size: .
length: 15
J: TRBJ2-1
V: TRBV7-7

DNA: TGTGCCAGCAGTGAATGGGGGGGAAGTAACGAAAAACTGTTTTTT
CDR3: CASSEWGGSNEKLFF
D: .
size: .
length: 15
J: TRBJ1-4
V: TRBV6-1

DNA: TGTGCCAGCAGCGCCCAACAGGGGGGGGGCTACGAGCAGTACTTC
CDR3: CASSAQQGGGYEQYF
D: .
size: .
length: 15
J: TRBJ2-7
V: TRBV7-3

DNA: TGTGCCAGCAGCTTATCGGCAGGACTAAATCAGCCCCAGCATTTT
CDR3: CASSLSAGLNQPQHF
D: .
size: once
length: 15
J: TRBJ1-5
V: TRBV7-6

DNA: TGTGCCAGTATGGGGACTAGAAGGACCCAGTACTTC
CDR3: CASMGTRRTQYF
D: TRBD2
size: .
length: 12
J: TRBJ2-5
V: TRBV19

DNA: TGTGCCAGCAGCTCGTTTTCGACAGTGGACTATGGCTACACCTTC
CDR3: CASSSFSTVDYGYTF
D: .
size: .
length: 15
J: TRBJ1-2
V: TRBV7-9

DNA: TGTGCCAGCAGTGGGGGGACAGCCAATCGGGGAGCTTTCTTT
CDR3: CASSGGTANRGAFF
D: TRBD1
size: .
length: 14
J: TRBJ1-1
V: TRBV6-6

DNA: TGTGCCTGGAGTGTCAACTTCGGGTATGCCAAAAACATTCAGTACTTC
CDR3: CAWSVNFGYAKNIQYF
D: .
size: .
length: 16
J: TRBJ2-4
V: TRBV30

DNA: TGTGCCAGCAGCCCCAGAGGGGGGGTGGCAGATACGCAGTATTTT
CDR3: CASSPRGGVADTQYF
D: .
size: .
length: 15
J: TRBJ2-3
V: TRBV7-3

DNA: TGTGCCAGCAGCCGAAAAGGCGGAGGCCTCTACAATGAGCAGTTCTTC
CDR3: CASSRKGGGLYNEQFF
D: .
size: .
length: 16
J: TRBJ2-1
V: TRBV3-1/TRBV3-2

DNA: TGTGCCAGCAGCTTGGGGACAGCAAGGAATTCACCCCTCCACTTT
CDR3: CASSLGTARNSPLHF
D: TRBD1
size: .
length: 15
J: TRBJ1-6
V: TRBV7-3

DNA: TGTGCCAGCTCACCACCTCTTTGGACAGGGGTGGGCTACACCTTC
CDR3: CASSPPLWTGVGYTF
D: TRBD1
size: few
length: 15
J: TRBJ1-2
V: TRBV18

DNA: TGTGCCAGCAGCTATTTGGCGGGCAGCCAGCAGGTGGGCTACACCTTC
CDR3: CASSYLAGSQQVGYTF
D: .
size: .
length: 16
J: TRBJ1-2
V: TRBV5-6

DNA: TGTGCCAGCAGATTGACTAGCGGTACCTACAATGAGCAGTTCTTC
CDR3: CASRLTSGTYNEQFF
D: TRBD2
size: .
length: 15
J: TRBJ2-1
V: TRBV6-5

DNA: TGTGCCAGCAGTGGGACAGGACGCTACGAGCAGTACTTC
CDR3: CASSGTGRYEQYF
D: TRBD1
size: .
length: 13
J: TRBJ2-7
V: TRBV12-3/TRBV12-4

DNA: TGTGCCAGCAGCGCTGACAGGGGCTCCTACGAGCAGTACTTC
CDR3: CASSADRGSYEQYF
D: TRBD1
size: .
length: 14
J: TRBJ2-7
V: TRBV7-6

DNA: TGTGCCAGCAGTCCCGGGACAGGGGACGGCTACACCTTC
CDR3: CASSPGTGDGYTF
D: TRBD1
size: .
length: 13
J: TRBJ1-2
V: TRBV28

DNA: TGTGCCATCACAGGGGGGGTGTATACGCAGTATTTT
CDR3: CAITGGVYTQYF
D: .
size: .
length: 12
J: TRBJ2-3
V: TRBV6-5

DNA: TGTGCCAGCAGGGAGGGGGCAGGGTCACCCCTCCACTTT
CDR3: CASREGAGSPLHF
D: TRBD1
size: .
length: 13
J: TRBJ1-6
V: TRBV2

DNA: TGTGCCAGCAGCTTGGGGCCAGAAATGAACACTGAAGCTTTCTTT
CDR3: CASSLGPEMNTEAFF
D: .
size: .
length: 15
J: TRBJ1-1
V: TRBV5-4

DNA: TGTGCCAGCAGCTTAACTCGAGATCAGCCCCAGCATTTT
CDR3: CASSLTRDQPQHF
D: .
size: .
length: 13
J: TRBJ1-5
V: TRBV7-3

DNA: TGTGCCAGCAGCCCCCTCGGCGGGGAAAAACTGTTTTTT
CDR3: CASSPLGGEKLFF
D: .
size: .
length: 13
J: TRBJ1-4
V: TRBV28

DNA: TGTGCCATCAGACAAGCGGGGGGGCCTGGTGAGCAGTTCTTC
CDR3: CAIRQAGGPGEQFF
D: TRBD2
size: .
length: 14
J: TRBJ2-1
V: TRBV10-3

DNA: TGTGCCAGCAGTTTAGTCGGGGAGGCTGGAAACACCATATATTTT
CDR3: CASSLVGEAGNTIYF
D: .
size: .
length: 15
J: TRBJ1-3
V: TRBV28

DNA: TGTGCCAGCAGCTTAACGGGGAGGGGTGATGAAAAACTGTTTTTT
CDR3: CASSLTGRGDEKLFF
D: .
size: .
length: 15
J: TRBJ1-4
V: TRBV7-9